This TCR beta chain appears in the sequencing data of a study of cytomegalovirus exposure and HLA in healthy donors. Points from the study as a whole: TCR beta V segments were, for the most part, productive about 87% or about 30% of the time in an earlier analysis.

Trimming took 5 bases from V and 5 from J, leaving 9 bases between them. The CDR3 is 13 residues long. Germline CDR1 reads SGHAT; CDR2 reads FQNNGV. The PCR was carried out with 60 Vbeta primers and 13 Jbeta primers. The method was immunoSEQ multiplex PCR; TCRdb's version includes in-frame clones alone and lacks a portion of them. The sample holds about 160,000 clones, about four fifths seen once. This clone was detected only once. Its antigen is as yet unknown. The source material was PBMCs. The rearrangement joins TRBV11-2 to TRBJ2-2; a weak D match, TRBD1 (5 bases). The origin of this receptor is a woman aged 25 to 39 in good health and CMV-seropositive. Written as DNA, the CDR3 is TGTGCCAGCAGCAAGGGGTCGACCGGGGAGCTGTTTTTT. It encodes CASSKGSTGELFF.